This T cell receptor beta chain was found in a study of T cell responses to AZD1222 COVID-19 vaccine. CDR3 length: 17 amino acids. Sequencing was performed with immunoSEQ multiplex PCR; in TCRdb, only in-frame clones are kept and a portion is missing. This sample has some 130,000 clones; roughly nine tenths occur once, and the top ten carry under 3.5%. The material sequenced was peripheral blood, taken on day 0 of AZD1222 vaccination. This sequence was found in an adult in good health. The rearrangement uses TRBV21-1 and TRBJ1-4; the table assigns TRBD1, which was not confirmed against the DNA. TRBV21-1 is given as a pseudogene. The CDR3 is CASRKGKASATNEKLFF. CDR3 bases: TGTGCCAGCAGAAAGGGGAAGGCCTCGGCAACTAATGAAAAACTGTTTTTT.